The rows below give T cell receptor beta chains drawn from one sample of a study of vaccination and CD4 T cells after COVID-19. Each CDR3 protein is one row after TCRdb ran MiXCR on the PCR reads. The table has about 12,000 distinct CDR3 sequences, 36% seen once. The antigens these receptors bind are not known. Material for sequencing was cultured CD4+ T cells from blood. These receptors all stem from a human donor with COVID-19. Each CDR3 is given with its conserved first and last residue. Each record gives: D gene, J gene, V gene, clone size, CDR3 DNA, CDR3 protein. D genes are given only for firm matches. The size entry is marked missing in some rows and otherwise reads once, few, many or a size class.

TRBD2	TRBJ2-3	TRBV6-1	-	TGTGCCAGCAGTGAAGCAGTAGTTAGCGCGGGAGGCACAGATACGCAGTATTTT	CASSEAVVSAGGTDTQYF
-	TRBJ2-1	TRBV5-6	-	TGTGCCAGCAGTTTGGGGGGGGCCTGGGAGCAGTTCTTC	CASSLGGAWEQFF
-	TRBJ2-1	TRBV20-1	-	TGCAGTGCTAGTACAGATCGTTACAATGAGCAGTTCTTC	CSASTDRYNEQFF
-	TRBJ1-4	TRBV27	-	TGTGCCAGCAGTTTACAGGGCTTGGATAATGAAAAACTGTTTTTT	CASSLQGLDNEKLFF
-	TRBJ1-2	TRBV7-2	few	TGTGCCAGCAGCCCTCGAGCGATTTTCTATGGCTACACCTTC	CASSPRAIFYGYTF
TRBD1	TRBJ1-2	TRBV27	-	TGTGCCAGCAGCCAACCTTCGACAGGGGGCTGGCAGGGCTACACCTTC	CASSQPSTGGWQGYTF
-	TRBJ1-5	TRBV7-9	few	TGTGCCAGCAGCCCCGGCGGGGATAGCAATCAGCCCCAGCATTTT	CASSPGGDSNQPQHF
TRBD1	TRBJ2-2	TRBV7-3	-	TGTGCCAGCAGCGCAAGCCGGGGACAGGGGGCGACCGGGGAGCTGTTTTTT	CASSASRGQGATGELFF
TRBD1	TRBJ1-2	TRBV20-1	few	TGCATTACAGGGGAGCCTAACTATGGCTACACCTTC	CITGEPNYGYTF
-	TRBJ1-2	TRBV6-5	-	TGTGCCAGCAGTTCGACTGAATGGAAGGGACATGGCTACACCTTC	CASSSTEWKGHGYTF
-	TRBJ2-2	TRBV12-3/TRBV12-4	-	TGTGCCAGCACCACTTGGGGTAGCGGGGAGCTGTTTTTT	CASTTWGSGELFF
-	TRBJ1-6	TRBV12-3/TRBV12-4	-	TGTGCCAGCAGTCGCGCAATGGATTCACCCCTCCACTTT	CASSRAMDSPLHF
-	TRBJ1-5	TRBV19	-	TGTGCCAGTAGTATAGATGGAATGTCGTACAGGCCGAGCAATCAGCCCCAGCATTTT	CASSIDGMSYRPSNQPQHF
-	TRBJ2-3	TRBV27	few	TGTGCCAGCAGTTTCTCACGGCAGGGGCCGCAGTATTTT	CASSFSRQGPQYF
TRBD1	TRBJ2-5	TRBV5-1	-	TGCGCCAGCAGCACCGGGACAGTACAAGAGACCCAGTACTTC	CASSTGTVQETQYF
-	TRBJ1-6	TRBV11-2	few	TGTGCCAGCAGTCTCCTGGGGCATAATTCACCCCTCCACTTT	CASSLLGHNSPLHF
TRBD1	TRBJ2-7	TRBV7-2	-	TGTGCCAGCAGCGACGTTGGACAGGGGTTCTACGAGCAGTACTTC	CASSDVGQGFYEQYF
-	TRBJ1-2	TRBV20-1	few	TGCAGTGCTAGAGATCGGCTCTCCTATGGCTACACCTTC	CSARDRLSYGYTF
-	TRBJ1-2	TRBV7-8	-	TGTGCCAGCAGCGATAGGGTTTATGGCTACACCTTC	CASSDRVYGYTF
-	TRBJ1-2	TRBV20-1	few	TGCAGTGCTAGTCCCTTACTGGCTAACTATGGCTACACCTTC	CSASPLLANYGYTF
-	TRBJ1-2	TRBV30	few	TGTGCCTGGAGTCCCCGGGGGGAGGGATATGGCTACACCTTC	CAWSPRGEGYGYTF
-	TRBJ2-2	TRBV20-1	-	TGCAGTGCTAGAGATTGGAACACCTGGGAGCTGTTTTTT	CSARDWNTWELFF
TRBD2	TRBJ2-7	TRBV7-2	-	TGTGCCAGCAGCCGACTAGCGGGGAGCTCCTACGAGCAGTACTTC	CASSRLAGSSYEQYF
-	TRBJ2-3	TRBV7-2	-	TGTGCCAGCAGCTTAGGACGCCCCAGCACAGATACGCAGTATTTT	CASSLGRPSTDTQYF
-	TRBJ1-6	TRBV11-3	-	TGTGCCAGCAGCTCTTTGGGAGGGGAGGGTAATTCACCCCTCCACTTT	CASSSLGGEGNSPLHF
TRBD1	TRBJ1-1	TRBV7-2	-	TGTGCCAGCAGCCCACGGACAGGGGGCTCTGCTTTCTTT	CASSPRTGGSAFF
TRBD2	TRBJ2-7	TRBV20-1	-	TGCAGTGCCCCCCCGCGGGGGGGCCTTAGGGAGCAGTACTTC	CSAPPRGGLREQYF
-	TRBJ1-1	TRBV19	-	TGTGCCAGTAGTATCCGGGACGGGGTGAACACTGAAGCTTTCTTT	CASSIRDGVNTEAFF
TRBD1	TRBJ1-2	TRBV19	few	TGTGCCAGTTTAGACAGGGGGGACTATGGCTACACCTTC	CASLDRGDYGYTF
-	TRBJ2-2	TRBV14	-	TGTGCCAGCAGTCCCATTAAACCCGGGGAGCTGTTTTTT	CASSPIKPGELFF
-	TRBJ2-2	TRBV6-1	-	TGTGCCAGCACACCCTTAGGAGGGGCGTACACCGGGGAGCTGTTTTTT	CASTPLGGAYTGELFF
TRBD2	TRBJ2-5	TRBV20-1	few	TGCAGTGCTATCGGGGGGGCGGAGACCCAGTACTTC	CSAIGGAETQYF
TRBD1	TRBJ1-2	TRBV11-3	few	TGTGCCAGCAGCTTAGCAGGGGGCCGTGGCTACACCTTC	CASSLAGGRGYTF
TRBD1	TRBJ1-2	TRBV7-3	-	TGTGCCAGCAGCGGCTCAGGGGGTGGCTACACCTTC	CASSGSGGGYTF
TRBD2	TRBJ2-3	TRBV7-2	few	TGTGCCAGCAGCCCAAGCGGGGGGGCGAGGACGCAGTATTTT	CASSPSGGARTQYF
-	TRBJ1-3	TRBV20-1	medium-sized	TGCAGTGCCCGCGGACTCTCTGGAAACACCATATATTTT	CSARGLSGNTIYF
-	TRBJ2-2	TRBV7-2	-	TGTGCCAGCAGCCCAACGACAGTGAGCACCGGGGAGCTGTTTTTT	CASSPTTVSTGELFF
-	TRBJ2-7	TRBV5-1	-	TGCGCCAGCAGCTTGGGTGGGGATCTGGGGGAACAGTACTTC	CASSLGGDLGEQYF
-	TRBJ2-7	TRBV15	few	TGTGCCACCAGCTTGGCGGGGACGTACGAGCAGTACTTC	CATSLAGTYEQYF
TRBD1	TRBJ1-6	TRBV19	-	TGTGCCAGTAGTATCGCACAGGGGTCCGGCTCCTATAATTCACCCCTCCACTTT	CASSIAQGSGSYNSPLHF
TRBD2	TRBJ2-5	TRBV10-3	few	TGTGCCATCAGTCCGGGACTAGCGGTTCGGGAGACCCAGTACTTC	CAISPGLAVRETQYF
-	TRBJ1-1	TRBV20-1	-	TGCAGTGTGGGAACAGGGCTACCCTTTCGAGCTTTCTTT	CSVGTGLPFRAFF
-	TRBJ1-5	TRBV2	-	TGTGCCAGCAGTGAAGCGCTAGGCAGTTTCTATAGCAATCAGCCCCAGCATTTT	CASSEALGSFYSNQPQHF
TRBD1	TRBJ1-2	TRBV20-1	-	TGCAGTGCTAGAGCCCCGACAGGGACCTTGAATGGCTACACCTTC	CSARAPTGTLNGYTF
-	TRBJ2-7	TRBV2	-	TGTGCCAGCAGTGCGGGTTACTCCTACGAGCAGTACTTC	CASSAGYSYEQYF
-	TRBJ1-5	TRBV19	-	TGTGCCAGTAGTATCCCGGACAGAAAGAGGAACCAGCCCCAGCATTTT	CASSIPDRKRNQPQHF
-	TRBJ1-2	TRBV19	few	TGTGCCAGTAGTATAGCTTGGGGCGGCTACACCTTC	CASSIAWGGYTF
-	TRBJ2-2	TRBV10-3	few	TGTGCCATCACCCCCTCTACCCCCGGGGAGCTGTTTTTT	CAITPSTPGELFF
-	TRBJ2-2	TRBV7-2	-	TGTGCCAGCAGAATCAGGAACACCGGGGAGCTGTTTTTT	CASRIRNTGELFF
TRBD1	TRBJ2-1	TRBV5-1	few	TGCGCCAGCAGTCGACAGGGTCCCCCAAACAATGAGCAGTTCTTC	CASSRQGPPNNEQFF
TRBD2	TRBJ2-7	TRBV20-1	few	TGCAGTGCTAGAGATGTGTGGCGGGGGGGTAACGAGCAGTACTTC	CSARDVWRGGNEQYF
TRBD2	TRBJ2-5	TRBV20-1	few	TGCAGTGCTAGAGCCCTCGGACTAGCGCGCGAGACCCAGTACTTC	CSARALGLARETQYF
TRBD2	TRBJ2-3	TRBV7-9	-	TGTGCCAGCAGCTTGGTGGGGCGGGGGGCGACAGATACGCAGTATTTT	CASSLVGRGATDTQYF